One and the same sample provided the 6 T cell receptor beta chains below, sequenced in a study of blood T cell repertoires in COVID-19. Generated by immunoSEQ multiplex PCR, the TCRdb table keeps only in-frame clones and is missing some. The sample gives about 93,000 clones, roughly 80% of which show up once; about 16% is in the top ten. Sequencing was performed on peripheral blood. These TCRs come from a human donor in a cohort sampled during active COVID-19.

This clone was recorded a few times. CDR3 bases: TGTGCCAGCAGTAGAGCGCCGTTAGTCGAGTACTTC. Protein product: CASSRAPLVEYF. This chain uses TRBV28 with TRBJ2-7; D unresolved. Looked up from germline, CDR1 is MDHEN and CDR2 is SYDVKM. V dropped 5 bases and J dropped 11 bases, with 16 bases sitting between them. This CDR3 region has 12 residues.

This clone appeared a few times. The chain is built from TRBV7-2 and TRBJ1-1, with a tentative D call TRBD1 (6 bases). The CDR3 contains 15 residues. In germline, CDR1 is SGHTA, CDR2 FQGNSA. Trimming removed 1 base at V and 4 bases at J, with 13 bases between. CDR3 sequence (DNA): TGTGCCAGCAGCTTAGGTAACAGGGTCGGCACTGAAGCTTTCTTT. It translates to CASSLGNRVGTEAFF.

This clone was seen more than once but under ten times. The rearrangement links TRBV2 to TRBJ2-3; 11 bases match TRBD2. Unmatched junction bases numbered 13, after V lost 6 bases and J lost 8 bases. The CDR3 consists of 16 residues. The germline V gene has CDR1 SNHLY and CDR2 FYNNEI. The CDR3 region has the DNA TGTGCCAGCAGCCTGTTTACTAGCGGGGGTCCCTCTACGCAGTATTTT. It is translated as CASSLFTSGGPSTQYF. Combining the CDR3 with reference TRBV2 and TRBJ2-3 gives the whole variable domain EPEVTQTPSHQVTQMGQEVILRCVPISNHLYFYWYRQILGQKVEFLVSFYNNEISEKSEIFDDQFSVERPDGSNFTLKIRSTKLEDSAMYFCASSLFTSGGPSTQYFGPGTRLTVL.

As regards this clone: One junction end does not reproduce the germline sequence, and a read error may be involved. The chain recombines TRBV5-1 with TRBJ1-6, with D perhaps TRBD1 (5 bases). Germline V gene data show CDR1 as SGHRS and CDR2 as YFSETQ. The CDR3 runs 18 residues. In DNA form, the CDR3 reads TGCGCCAGCACCTTGACATATAATTCGGGGACTTCGAATTCACCCCTCCACTTT. It codes for CASTLTYNSGTSNSPLHF. Together with reference TRBV5-1 and TRBJ1-6, the CDR3 gives the full variable domain: KAGVTQTPRYLIKTRGQQVTLSCSPISGHRSVSWYQQTPGQGLQFLFEYFSETQRNKGNFPGRFSGRQFSNSRSEMNVSTLELGDSALYLCASTLTYNSGTSNSPLHFGNGTRLTVT.

This clone was seen just once. The genes are TRBV6-5 and TRBJ2-5; TRBD2 might be the D (5 bases). Trimming left V 2 bases short and J 9 bases short, with 13 bases between. The CDR3 length is 13 residues. Germline V gene sequence: CDR1 MNHEY, CDR2 SVGAGI. This CDR3 is CASSYRGSPAQYF. In nucleotides, the CDR3 is TGTGCCAGCAGTTACAGAGGGTCCCCAGCCCAGTACTTC.

V and J are TRBV5-1 and TRBJ1-4; the D is unclear. This CDR3 contains 14 residues. Germline CDR1 is SGHRS and CDR2 is YFSETQ. V was trimmed by 4 bases and J by 5 bases, leaving 12 bases between them. DNA for the CDR3: TGCGCCAGCAGCCGGGAGGGCGGAAATGAAAAACTGTTTTTT. Translating gives CASSREGGNEKLFF.